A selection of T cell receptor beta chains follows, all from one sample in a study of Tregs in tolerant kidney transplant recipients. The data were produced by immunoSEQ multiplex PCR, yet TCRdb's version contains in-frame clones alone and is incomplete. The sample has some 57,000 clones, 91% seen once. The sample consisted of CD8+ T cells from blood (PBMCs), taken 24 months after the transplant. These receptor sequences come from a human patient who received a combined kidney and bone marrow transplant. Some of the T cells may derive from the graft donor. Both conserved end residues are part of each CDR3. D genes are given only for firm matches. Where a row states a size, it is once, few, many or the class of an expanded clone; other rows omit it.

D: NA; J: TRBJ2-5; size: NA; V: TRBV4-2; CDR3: CASSQVGGEETQYF; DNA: TGTGCCAGCAGCCAAGTCGGCGGGGAAGAGACCCAGTACTTC
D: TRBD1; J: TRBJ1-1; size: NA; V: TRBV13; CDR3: CASNSFGQAASSEAFF; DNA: TGTGCCAGCAACAGTTTCGGACAGGCCGCTAGTAGTGAAGCTTTCTTT
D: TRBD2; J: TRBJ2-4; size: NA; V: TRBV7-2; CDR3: CASSLELGLAVNIQYF; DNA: TGTGCCAGCAGCTTAGAGTTGGGGCTAGCGGTAAACATTCAGTACTTC
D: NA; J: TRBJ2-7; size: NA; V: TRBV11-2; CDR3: CASSLDYGSGAKQYF; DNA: TGTGCCAGCAGCTTAGATTATGGGTCAGGGGCCAAGCAGTACTTC
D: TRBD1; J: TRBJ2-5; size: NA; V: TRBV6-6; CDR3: CASGQAVQETQYF; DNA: TGTGCCAGCGGACAGGCGGTGCAAGAGACCCAGTACTTC
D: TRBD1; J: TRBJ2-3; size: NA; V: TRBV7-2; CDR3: CASSGQGSDTQYF; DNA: TGTGCCAGCAGCGGACAGGGTTCAGATACGCAGTATTTT
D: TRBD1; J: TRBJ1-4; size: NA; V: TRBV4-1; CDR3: CASSQERTRDRGLANEKLFF; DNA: TGCGCCAGCAGCCAAGAGCGTACACGGGACAGGGGGCTGGCTAATGAAAAACTGTTTTTT
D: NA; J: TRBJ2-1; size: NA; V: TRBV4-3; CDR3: CASSQDSQYNEQFF; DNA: TGCGCCAGCAGCCAAGATTCACAGTACAATGAGCAGTTCTTC
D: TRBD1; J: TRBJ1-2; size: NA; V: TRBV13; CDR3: CASSLDPGTGFYGYTF; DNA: TGTGCCAGCAGCTTAGACCCAGGGACAGGGTTCTATGGCTACACCTTC
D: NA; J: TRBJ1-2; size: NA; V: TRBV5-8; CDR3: CASTKKGGLSNYGYTF; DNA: TGTGCCAGCACCAAAAAGGGGGGGCTCTCTAACTATGGCTACACCTTC
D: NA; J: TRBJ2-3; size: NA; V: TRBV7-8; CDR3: CASSSRLEADTQYF; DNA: TGTGCCAGCAGCTCGAGACTAGAGGCAGATACGCAGTATTTT
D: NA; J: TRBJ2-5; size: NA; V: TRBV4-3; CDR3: CASSQVQGSGETQYF; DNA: TGCGCCAGCAGCCAAGTCCAGGGCTCAGGGGAGACCCAGTACTTC
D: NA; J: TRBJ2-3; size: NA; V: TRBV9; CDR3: CASSVGGASTDTQYF; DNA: TGTGCCAGCAGCGTGGGGGGGGCTAGCACAGATACGCAGTATTTT
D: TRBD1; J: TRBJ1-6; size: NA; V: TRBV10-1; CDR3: CASSEREQGFYNSPLHF; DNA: TGCGCCAGCAGTGAGAGAGAACAGGGGTTCTATAATTCACCCCTCCACTTT
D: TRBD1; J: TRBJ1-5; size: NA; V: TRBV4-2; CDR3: CASSQTDRDGNQPQHF; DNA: TGTGCCAGCAGCCAGACGGACAGGGATGGCAATCAGCCCCAGCATTTT
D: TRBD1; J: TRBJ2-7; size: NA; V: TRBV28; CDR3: CASSGIRTGAPRHEQYF; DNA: TGTGCCAGCAGTGGTATTCGGACAGGTGCTCCCCGTCACGAGCAGTACTTC
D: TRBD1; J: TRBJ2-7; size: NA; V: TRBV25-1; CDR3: CASSEGDRGHHEQYF; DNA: TGTGCCAGCAGTGAGGGGGACAGGGGTCACCACGAGCAGTACTTC
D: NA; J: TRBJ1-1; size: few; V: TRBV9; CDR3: CASSTGTEAFF; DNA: TGTGCCAGCAGTACCGGGACTGAAGCTTTCTTT
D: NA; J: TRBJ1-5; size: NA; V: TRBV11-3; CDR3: CASTPQQHF; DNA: TGTGCCAGCACCCCGCAGCAGCATTTT
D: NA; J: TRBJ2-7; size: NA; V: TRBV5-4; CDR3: CASSLGAGYEQYF; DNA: TGTGCCAGCAGCTTGGGTGCCGGGTACGAGCAGTACTTC
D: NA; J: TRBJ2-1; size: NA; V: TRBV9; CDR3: CASSVDFREQFF; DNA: TGTGCCAGCAGCGTAGATTTCCGGGAGCAGTTCTTC
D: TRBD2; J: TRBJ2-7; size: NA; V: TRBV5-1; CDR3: CASSFLTSGGPRYEQYF; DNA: TGCGCCAGCAGCTTCTTGACTAGCGGGGGGCCCCGATACGAGCAGTATTTC